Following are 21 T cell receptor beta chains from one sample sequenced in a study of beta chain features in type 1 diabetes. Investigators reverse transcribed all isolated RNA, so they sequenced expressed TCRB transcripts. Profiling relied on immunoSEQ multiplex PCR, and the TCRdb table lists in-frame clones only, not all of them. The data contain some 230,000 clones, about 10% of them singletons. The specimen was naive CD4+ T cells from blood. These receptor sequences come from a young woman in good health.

The CDR3 DNA sequence: TGCGCCAGCAGCGGAGGGACAGCGTACAATGAGCAGTTCTTC. This codes for CASSGGTAYNEQFF. The chain joins TRBV5-1 to TRBJ2-1, with D tentatively TRBD1 (7 bases). Germline V lookup: CDR1 SGHRS, CDR2 YFSETQ. V lost 4 bases to trimming and J lost 4 bases, with 12 bases between them. This CDR3 comprises 14 residues.

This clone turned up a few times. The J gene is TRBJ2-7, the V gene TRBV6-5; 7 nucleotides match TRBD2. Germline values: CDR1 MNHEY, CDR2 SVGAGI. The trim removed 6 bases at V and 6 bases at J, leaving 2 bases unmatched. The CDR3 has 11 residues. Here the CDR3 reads CASSRGGEQYF. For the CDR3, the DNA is TGTGCCAGCAGCCGCGGGGGCGAGCAGTACTTC.

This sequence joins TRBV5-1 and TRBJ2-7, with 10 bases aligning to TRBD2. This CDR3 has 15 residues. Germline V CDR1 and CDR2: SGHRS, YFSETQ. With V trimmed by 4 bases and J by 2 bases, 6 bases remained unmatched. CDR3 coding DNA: TGCGCCAGCAGCCCGGGACTAGCGCCGACCTACGAGCAGTACTTC. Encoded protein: CASSPGLAPTYEQYF.

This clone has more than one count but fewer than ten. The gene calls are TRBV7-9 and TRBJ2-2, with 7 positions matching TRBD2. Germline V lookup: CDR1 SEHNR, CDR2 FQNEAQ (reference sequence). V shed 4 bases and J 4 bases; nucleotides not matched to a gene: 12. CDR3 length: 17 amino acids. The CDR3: CASSYFRLAAFTGELFF. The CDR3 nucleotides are TGTGCCAGCAGCTACTTTAGGCTAGCGGCATTCACCGGGGAGCTGTTTTTT.

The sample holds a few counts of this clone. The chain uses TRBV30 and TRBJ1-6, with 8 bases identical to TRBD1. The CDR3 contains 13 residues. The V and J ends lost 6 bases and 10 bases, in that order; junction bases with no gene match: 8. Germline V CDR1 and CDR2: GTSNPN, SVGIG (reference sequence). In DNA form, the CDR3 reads TGTGCCTGCCAAGACACAGGGGGGTCACCCCTCCACTTT. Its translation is CACQDTGGSPLHF.

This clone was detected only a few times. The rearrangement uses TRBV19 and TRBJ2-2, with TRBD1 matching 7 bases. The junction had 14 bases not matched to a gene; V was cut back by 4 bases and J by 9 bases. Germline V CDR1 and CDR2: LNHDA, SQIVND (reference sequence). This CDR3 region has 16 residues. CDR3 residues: CASSKRGGPSSRELFF. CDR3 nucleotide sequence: TGTGCCAGTAGTAAAAGAGGGGGCCCCAGTAGCCGGGAGCTGTTTTTT.

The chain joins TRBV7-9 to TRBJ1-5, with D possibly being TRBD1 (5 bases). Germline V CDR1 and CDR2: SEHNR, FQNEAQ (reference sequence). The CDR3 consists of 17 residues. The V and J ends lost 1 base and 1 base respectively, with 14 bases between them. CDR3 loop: CASSLGTGGGSNQPQHF. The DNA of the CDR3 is TGTGCCAGCAGCTTAGGCACTGGGGGAGGGAGCAATCAGCCCCAGCATTTT.

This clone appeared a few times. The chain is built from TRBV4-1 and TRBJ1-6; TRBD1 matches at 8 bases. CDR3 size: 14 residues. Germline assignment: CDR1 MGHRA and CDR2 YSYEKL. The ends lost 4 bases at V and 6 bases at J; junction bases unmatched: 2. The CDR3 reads CASSPGTGNSPLHF. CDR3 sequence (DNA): TGCGCCAGCAGCCCCGGGACAGGTAATTCACCCCTCCACTTT.

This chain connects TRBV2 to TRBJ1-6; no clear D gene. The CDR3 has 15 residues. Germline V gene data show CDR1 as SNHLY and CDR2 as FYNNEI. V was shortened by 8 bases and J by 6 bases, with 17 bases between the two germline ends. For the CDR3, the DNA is TGTGCCAGCCTTGGTCCAACCTCGGGTAATTCACCCCTCCACTTT. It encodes CASLGPTSGNSPLHF.

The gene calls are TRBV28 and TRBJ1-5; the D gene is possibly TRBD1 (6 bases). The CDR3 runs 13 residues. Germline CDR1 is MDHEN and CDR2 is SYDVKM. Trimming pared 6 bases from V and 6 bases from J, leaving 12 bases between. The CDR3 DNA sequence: TGTGCCAGCAGGGCCGGGGGGCGTCAGCCCCAGCATTTT. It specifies CASRAGGRQPQHF.

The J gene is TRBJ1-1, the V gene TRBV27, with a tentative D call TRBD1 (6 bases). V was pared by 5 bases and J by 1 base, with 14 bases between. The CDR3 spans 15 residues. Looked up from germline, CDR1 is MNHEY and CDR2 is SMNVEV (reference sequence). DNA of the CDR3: TGTGCCAGCAGTGATTTCGCCAGGGGGAACACTGAAGCTTTCTTT. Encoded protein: CASSDFARGNTEAFF.

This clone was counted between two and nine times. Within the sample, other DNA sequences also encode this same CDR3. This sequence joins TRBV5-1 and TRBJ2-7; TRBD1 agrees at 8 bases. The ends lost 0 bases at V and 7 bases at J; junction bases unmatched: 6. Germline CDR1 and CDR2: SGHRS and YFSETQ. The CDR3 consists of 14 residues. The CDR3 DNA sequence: TGCGCCAGCAGCTTGGGGCAGGGGGCGCGAGAGCAGTACTTC. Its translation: CASSLGQGAREQYF.

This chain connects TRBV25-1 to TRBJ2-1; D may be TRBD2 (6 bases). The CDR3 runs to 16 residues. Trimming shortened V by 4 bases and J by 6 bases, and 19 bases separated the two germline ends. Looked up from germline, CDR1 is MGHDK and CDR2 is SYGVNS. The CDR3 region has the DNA TGTGCCAGCAGTGTACCCGAGCGGGCTTCCCTCAATGAGCAGTTCTTC. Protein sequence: CASSVPERASLNEQFF.

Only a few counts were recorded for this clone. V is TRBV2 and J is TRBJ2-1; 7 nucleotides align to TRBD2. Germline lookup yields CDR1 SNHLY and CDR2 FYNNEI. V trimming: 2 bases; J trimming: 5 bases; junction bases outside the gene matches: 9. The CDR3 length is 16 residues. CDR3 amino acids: CASSEQQLARNNEQFF. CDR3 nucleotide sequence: TGTGCCAGCAGTGAACAGCAACTAGCGAGGAACAATGAGCAGTTCTTC. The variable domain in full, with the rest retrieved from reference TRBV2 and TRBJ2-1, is EPEVTQTPSHQVTQMGQEVILRCVPISNHLYFYWYRQILGQKVEFLVSFYNNEISEKSEIFDDQFSVERPDGSNFTLKIRSTKLEDSAMYFCASSEQQLARNNEQFFGPGTRLTVL.

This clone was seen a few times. CDR3 region: CASSLKRGLANTGELFF. The CDR3, as DNA: TGTGCCAGCAGCTTGAAGCGAGGACTAGCGAACACCGGGGAGCTGTTTTTT. The V and J genes are TRBV11-2 and TRBJ2-2; 7 positions agree with TRBD2. The CDR3 length is 17 residues. The J segment lost 0 bases and the V segment lost 3 bases, leaving 7 bases of the junction unmatched. CDR1 and CDR2 from the germline V gene are SGHAT and FQNNGV. Full variable domain (remainder filled in from reference TRBV11-2 and TRBJ2-2): EAGVAQSPRYKIIEKRQSVAFWCNPISGHATLYWYQQILGQGPKLLIQFQNNGVVDDSQLPKDRFSAERLKGVDSTLKIQPAKLEDSAVYLCASSLKRGLANTGELFFGEGSRLTVL.

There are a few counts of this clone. The CDR3 loop reads CASRLTGASTGELFF. For the CDR3, the DNA is TGTGCCAGCAGGTTAACAGGGGCGTCGACCGGGGAGCTGTTTTTT. The chain is built from TRBV6-5 and TRBJ2-2; 7 nucleotides agree with TRBD1. The junction had 9 bases not matched to a gene; V was cut back by 6 bases and J by 5 bases. This CDR3 comprises 15 residues. Per the germline V gene, CDR1 is MNHEY and CDR2 is SVGAGI.

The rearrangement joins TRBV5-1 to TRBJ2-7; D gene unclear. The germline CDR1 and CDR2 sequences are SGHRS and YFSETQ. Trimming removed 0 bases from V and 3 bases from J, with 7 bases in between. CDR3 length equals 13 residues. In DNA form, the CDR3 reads TGCGCCAGCAGCTTGGCCACGGGCTACGAGCAGTACTTC. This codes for CASSLATGYEQYF.

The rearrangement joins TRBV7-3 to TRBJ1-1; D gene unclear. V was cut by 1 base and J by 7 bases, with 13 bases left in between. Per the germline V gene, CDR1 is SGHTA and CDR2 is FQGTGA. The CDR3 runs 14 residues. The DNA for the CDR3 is TGTGCCAGCAGCTTAAATTCTGTGGGCAGTGAAGCTTTCTTT. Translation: CASSLNSVGSEAFF.

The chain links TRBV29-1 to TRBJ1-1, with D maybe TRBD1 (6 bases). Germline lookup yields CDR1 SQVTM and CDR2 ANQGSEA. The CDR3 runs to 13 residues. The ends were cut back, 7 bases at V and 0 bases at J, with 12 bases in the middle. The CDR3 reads CSAVDSLNTEAFF. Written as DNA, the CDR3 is TGCAGCGCCGTGGACAGTTTGAACACTGAAGCTTTCTTT.

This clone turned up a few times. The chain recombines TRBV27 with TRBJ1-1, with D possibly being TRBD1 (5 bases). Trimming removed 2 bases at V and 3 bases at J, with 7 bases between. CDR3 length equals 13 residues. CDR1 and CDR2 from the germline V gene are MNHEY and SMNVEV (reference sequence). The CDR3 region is CASSLNRYTEAFF. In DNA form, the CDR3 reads TGTGCCAGCAGTTTAAACAGGTACACTGAAGCTTTCTTT.

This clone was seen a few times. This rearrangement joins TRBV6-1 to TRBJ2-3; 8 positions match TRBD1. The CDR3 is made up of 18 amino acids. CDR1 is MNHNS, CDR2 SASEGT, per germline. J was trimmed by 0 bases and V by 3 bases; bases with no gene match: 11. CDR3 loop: CASSEFRWTGRSTDTQYF. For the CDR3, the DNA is TGTGCCAGCAGTGAGTTTCGGTGGACAGGGAGGAGCACAGATACGCAGTATTTT.